This T cell receptor beta chain was captured by sequencing in a study of T-cell memory formation after mild COVID-19. Study outcomes and limitations: Largely, contracting CD4+ clones fell within CM and EM, and contracting CD8+ clones within EMRA. Second-wave clones that peaked on day 37 lacked confirmed SARS-CoV-2 specificity. Day 15 to 85 contractors were CD4/CD8 balanced; later expanders leaned CD4+.

TCRdb reprocessed the 5' RACE reads with MiXCR, giving one entry per CDR3 protein. Of fewer than 700,000 distinct CDR3 sequences detected, roughly 22% appear once; the ten largest clones hold around 7.7%. This clonotype has a handful of counts. Its antigen remains unknown. CDR3 length: 18 residues. V lost 7 bases to trimming and J lost 1 base, with 23 bases between them. The clonotype originates from an adult woman who had mild COVID-19 (a few samples of this study predate the infection). Cell type and time point are not known. The sequenced material came from PBMCs or a T cell subset sorted from them (not recorded which). The chain carries TRBV12-3 or TRBV12-4 and TRBJ1-3; D gene ambiguous. The CDR3 DNA sequence: TGTGCCAGCACCCCGAGGAGACTTTGGACCGTTTCTGGAAACACCATATATTTT. Translation gives CASTPRRLWTVSGNTIYF.